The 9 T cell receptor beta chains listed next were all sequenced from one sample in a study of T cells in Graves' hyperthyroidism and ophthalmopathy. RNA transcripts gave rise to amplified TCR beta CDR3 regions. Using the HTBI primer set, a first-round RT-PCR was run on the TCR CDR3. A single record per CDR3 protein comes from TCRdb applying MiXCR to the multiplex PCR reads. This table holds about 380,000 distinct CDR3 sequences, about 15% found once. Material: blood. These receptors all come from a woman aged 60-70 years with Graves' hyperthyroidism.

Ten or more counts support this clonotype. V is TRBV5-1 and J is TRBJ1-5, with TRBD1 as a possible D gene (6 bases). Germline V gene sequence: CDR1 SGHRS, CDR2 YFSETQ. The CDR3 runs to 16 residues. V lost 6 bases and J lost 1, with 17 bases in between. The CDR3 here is CASNKDRGASNQPQHF. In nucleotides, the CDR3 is TGCGCCAGCAACAAGGATCGGGGGGCAAGCAATCAGCCCCAGCATTTT. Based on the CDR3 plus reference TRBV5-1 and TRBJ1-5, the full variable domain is KAGVTQTPRYLIKTRGQQVTLSCSPISGHRSVSWYQQTPGQGLQFLFEYFSETQRNKGNFPGRFSGRQFSNSRSEMNVSTLELGDSALYLCASNKDRGASNQPQHFGDGTRLSIL.

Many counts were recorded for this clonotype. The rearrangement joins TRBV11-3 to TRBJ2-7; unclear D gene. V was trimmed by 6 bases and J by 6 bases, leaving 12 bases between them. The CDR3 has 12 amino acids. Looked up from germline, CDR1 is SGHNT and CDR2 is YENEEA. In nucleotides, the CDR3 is TGTGCCAGCAGGGGTCAGCGAGGCGAGCAGTACTTC. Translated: CASRGQRGEQYF.

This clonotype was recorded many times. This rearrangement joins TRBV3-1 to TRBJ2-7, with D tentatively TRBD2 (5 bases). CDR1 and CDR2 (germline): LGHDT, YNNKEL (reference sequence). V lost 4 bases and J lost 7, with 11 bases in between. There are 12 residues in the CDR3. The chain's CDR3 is CASSLDPGEQYF. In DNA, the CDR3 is TGTGCCAGCAGCCTCGATCCGGGGGAGCAGTACTTC.

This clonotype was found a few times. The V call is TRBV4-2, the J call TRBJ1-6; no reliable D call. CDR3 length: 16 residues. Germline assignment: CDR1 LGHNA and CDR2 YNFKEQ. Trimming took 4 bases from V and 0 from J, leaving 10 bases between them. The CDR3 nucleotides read TGTGCCAGCAGCCGAGACCGGAGCTCCTATAATTCACCCCTCCACTTT. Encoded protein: CASSRDRSSYNSPLHF.

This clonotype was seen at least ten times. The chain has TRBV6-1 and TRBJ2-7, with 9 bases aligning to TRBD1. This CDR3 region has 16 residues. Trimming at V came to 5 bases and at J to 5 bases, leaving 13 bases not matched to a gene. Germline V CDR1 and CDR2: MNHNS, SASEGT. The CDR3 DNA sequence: TGTGCCAGCAGTTGGGGACGCGGGACAGGGTTTAACGAGCAGTACTTC. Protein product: CASSWGRGTGFNEQYF.

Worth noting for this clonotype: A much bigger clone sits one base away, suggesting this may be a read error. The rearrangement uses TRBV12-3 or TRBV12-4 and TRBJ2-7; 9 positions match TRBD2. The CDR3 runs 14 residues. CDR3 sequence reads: CAGSSHSGSYEQYF. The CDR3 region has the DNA TGTGCCGGCAGTTCTCATAGCGGGAGCTACGAGCAGTACTTC.

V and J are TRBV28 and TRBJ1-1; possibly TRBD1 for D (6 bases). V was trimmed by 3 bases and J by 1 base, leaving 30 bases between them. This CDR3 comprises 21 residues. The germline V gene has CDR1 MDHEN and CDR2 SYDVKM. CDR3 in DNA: TGTGCCAGCAGTTTCTACCTATCGGGGCACAGGGCCAGTAATAAGAACACTGAAGCTTTCTTT. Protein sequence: CASSFYLSGHRASNKNTEAFF. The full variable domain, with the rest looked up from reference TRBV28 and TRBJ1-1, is DVKVTQSSRYLVKRTGEKVFLECVQDMDHENMFWYRQDPGLGLRLIYFSYDVKMKEKGDIPEGYSVSREKKERFSLILESASTNQTSMYLCASSFYLSGHRASNKNTEAFFGQGTRLTVV.

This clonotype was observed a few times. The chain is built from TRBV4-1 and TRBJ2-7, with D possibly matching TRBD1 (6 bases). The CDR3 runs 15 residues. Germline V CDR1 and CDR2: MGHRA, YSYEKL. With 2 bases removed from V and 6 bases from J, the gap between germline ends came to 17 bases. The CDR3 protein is CASSQLARGKAEQYF. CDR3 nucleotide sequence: TGCGCCAGCAGCCAACTGGCCAGGGGCAAGGCCGAGCAGTACTTC.

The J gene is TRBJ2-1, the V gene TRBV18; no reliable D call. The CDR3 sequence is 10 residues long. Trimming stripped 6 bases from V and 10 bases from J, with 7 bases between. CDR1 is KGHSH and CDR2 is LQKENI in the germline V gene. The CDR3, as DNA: TGTGCCAGCTCCCGGTCCGAGCAGTTCTTC. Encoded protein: CASSRSEQFF. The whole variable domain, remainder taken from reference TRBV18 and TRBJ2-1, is NAGVMQNPRHLVRRRGQEARLRCSPMKGHSHVYWYRQLPEEGLKFMVYLQKENIIDESGMPKERFSAEFPKEGPSILRIQQVVRGDSAAYFCASSRSEQFFGPGTRLTVL.